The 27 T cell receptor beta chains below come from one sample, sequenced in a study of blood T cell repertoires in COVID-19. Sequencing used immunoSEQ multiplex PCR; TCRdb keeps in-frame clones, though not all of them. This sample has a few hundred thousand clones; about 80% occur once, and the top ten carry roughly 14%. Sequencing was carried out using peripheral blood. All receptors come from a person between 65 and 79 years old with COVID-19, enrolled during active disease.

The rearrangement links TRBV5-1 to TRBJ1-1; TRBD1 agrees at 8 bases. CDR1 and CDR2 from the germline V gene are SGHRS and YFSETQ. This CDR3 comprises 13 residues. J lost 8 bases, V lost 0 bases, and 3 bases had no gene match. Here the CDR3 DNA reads TGCGCCAGCAGCTTGGACAGGGGGACAGAAGCTTTCTTT. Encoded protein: CASSLDRGTEAFF.

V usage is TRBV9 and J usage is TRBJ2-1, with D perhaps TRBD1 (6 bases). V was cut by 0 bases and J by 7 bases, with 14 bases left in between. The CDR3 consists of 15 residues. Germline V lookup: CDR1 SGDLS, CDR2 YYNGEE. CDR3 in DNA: TGTGCCAGCAGCGTAGGCAGGGGAACGTGGAATGAGCAGTTCTTC. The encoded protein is CASSVGRGTWNEQFF. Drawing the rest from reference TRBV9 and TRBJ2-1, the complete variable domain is DSGVTQTPKHLITATGQRVTLRCSPRSGDLSVYWYQQSLDQGLQFLIQYYNGEERAKGNILERFSAQQFPDLHSELNLSSLELGDSALYFCASSVGRGTWNEQFFGPGTRLTVL.

The CDR3 loop is CASRTGMGQNIQYF. The CDR3, as DNA: TGTGCCAGCAGAACCGGGATGGGACAGAACATTCAGTACTTC. This chain connects TRBV6-5 to TRBJ2-4; 7 nucleotides align to TRBD1. The CDR3 runs 14 residues. V dropped 6 bases and J dropped 7; count of bases not matched to a gene: 9. Germline V CDR1 and CDR2: MNHEY, SVGAGI.

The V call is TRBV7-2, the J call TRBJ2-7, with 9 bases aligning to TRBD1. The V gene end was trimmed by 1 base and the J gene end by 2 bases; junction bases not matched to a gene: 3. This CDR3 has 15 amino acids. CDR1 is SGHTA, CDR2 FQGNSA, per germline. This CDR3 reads CASSLVTGGPYEQYF. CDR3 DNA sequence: TGTGCCAGCAGCTTAGTAACAGGGGGCCCCTACGAGCAGTACTTC.

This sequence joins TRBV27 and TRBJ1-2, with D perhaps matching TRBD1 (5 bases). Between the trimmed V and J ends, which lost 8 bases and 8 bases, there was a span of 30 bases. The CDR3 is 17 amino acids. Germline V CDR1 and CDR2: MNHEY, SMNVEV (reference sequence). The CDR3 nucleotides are TGTGCCAGCGGACCTCTTCTTGGGGGGGACGGTTTTGGCGGCTACACCTTC. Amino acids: CASGPLLGGDGFGGYTF.

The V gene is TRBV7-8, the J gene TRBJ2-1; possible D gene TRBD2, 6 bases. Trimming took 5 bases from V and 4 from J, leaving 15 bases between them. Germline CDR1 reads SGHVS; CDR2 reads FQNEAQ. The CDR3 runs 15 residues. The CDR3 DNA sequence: TGTGCCAGCAGCCAAAGCGGGTTTGGGTACAATGAGCAGTTCTTC. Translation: CASSQSGFGYNEQFF.

CDR3: CASSSRQGLPTDTQYF. The CDR3 nucleotides read TGTGCCAGTAGTTCCCGACAGGGGCTCCCCACGGATACGCAGTATTTT. The chain couples TRBV19 to TRBJ2-3; 8 bases are a match to TRBD1. V was clipped by 5 bases and J by 6 bases; unmatched bases: 13. The CDR3 loop spans 16 amino acids. Germline V gene data show CDR1 as LNHDA and CDR2 as SQIVND (reference sequence).

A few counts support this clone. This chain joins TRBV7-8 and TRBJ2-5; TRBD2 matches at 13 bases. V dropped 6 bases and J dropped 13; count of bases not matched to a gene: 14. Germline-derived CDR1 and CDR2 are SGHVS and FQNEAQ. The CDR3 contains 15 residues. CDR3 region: CASSLEGTSGVPGYF. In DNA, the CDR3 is TGTGCCAGCAGTCTAGAGGGGACTAGCGGGGTCCCGGGGTACTTC.

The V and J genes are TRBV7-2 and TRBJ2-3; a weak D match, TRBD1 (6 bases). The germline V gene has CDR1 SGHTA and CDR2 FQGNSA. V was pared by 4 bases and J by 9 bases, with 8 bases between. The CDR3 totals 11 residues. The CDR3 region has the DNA TGTGCCAGCAGCTCCGGGACAACGCAGTATTTT. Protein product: CASSSGTTQYF.

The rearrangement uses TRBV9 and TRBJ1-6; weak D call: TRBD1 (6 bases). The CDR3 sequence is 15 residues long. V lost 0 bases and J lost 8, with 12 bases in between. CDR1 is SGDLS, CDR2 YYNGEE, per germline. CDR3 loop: CASSVDPRGDSPLHF. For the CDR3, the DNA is TGTGCCAGCAGCGTAGATCCCAGGGGAGATTCACCCCTCCACTTT.

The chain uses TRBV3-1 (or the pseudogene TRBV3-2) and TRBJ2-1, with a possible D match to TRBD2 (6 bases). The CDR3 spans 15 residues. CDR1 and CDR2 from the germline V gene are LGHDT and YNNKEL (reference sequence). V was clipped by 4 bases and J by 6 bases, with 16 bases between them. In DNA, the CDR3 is TGTGCCAGCAGCCCCTTATCGGGAGCGGCCAATGAGCAGTTCTTC. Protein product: CASSPLSGAANEQFF.

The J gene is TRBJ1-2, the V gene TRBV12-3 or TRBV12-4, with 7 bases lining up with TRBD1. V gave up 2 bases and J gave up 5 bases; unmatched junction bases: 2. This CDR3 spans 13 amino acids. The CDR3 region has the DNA TGTGCCAGCAGTTTAAAGGGGGCTTATGGCTACACCTTC. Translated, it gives CASSLKGAYGYTF.

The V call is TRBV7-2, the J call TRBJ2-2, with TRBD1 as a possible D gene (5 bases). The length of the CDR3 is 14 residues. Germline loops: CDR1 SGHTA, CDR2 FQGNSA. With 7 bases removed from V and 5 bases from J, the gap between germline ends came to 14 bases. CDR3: CASTGQGRTGELFF. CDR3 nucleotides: TGTGCCAGCACAGGGCAGGGTCGGACCGGGGAGCTGTTTTTT.

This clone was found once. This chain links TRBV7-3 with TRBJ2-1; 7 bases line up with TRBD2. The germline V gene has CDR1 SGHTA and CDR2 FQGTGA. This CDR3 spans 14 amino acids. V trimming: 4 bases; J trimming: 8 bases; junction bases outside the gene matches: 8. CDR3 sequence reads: CASSSGGGGHEQFF. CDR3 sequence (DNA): TGTGCCAGCAGCTCTGGCGGGGGTGGGCATGAGCAGTTCTTC.

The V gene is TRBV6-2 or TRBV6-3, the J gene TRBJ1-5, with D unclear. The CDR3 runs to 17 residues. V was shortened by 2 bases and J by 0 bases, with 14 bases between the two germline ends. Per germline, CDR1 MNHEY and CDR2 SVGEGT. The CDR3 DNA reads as TGTGCCAGCAGTTACGACCGGGGAACCCTTAGCAATCAGCCCCAGCATTTT. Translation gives CASSYDRGTLSNQPQHF.

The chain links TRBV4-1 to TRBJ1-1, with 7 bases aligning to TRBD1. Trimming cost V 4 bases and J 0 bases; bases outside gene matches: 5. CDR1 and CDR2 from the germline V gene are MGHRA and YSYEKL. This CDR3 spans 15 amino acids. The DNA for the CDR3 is TGCGCCAGCAGCCGAACACAGGGGATGAACACTGAAGCTTTCTTT. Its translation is CASSRTQGMNTEAFF.

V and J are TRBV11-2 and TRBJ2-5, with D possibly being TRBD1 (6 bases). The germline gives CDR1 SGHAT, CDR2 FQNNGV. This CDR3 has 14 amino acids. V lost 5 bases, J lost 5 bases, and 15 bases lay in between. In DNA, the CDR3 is TGTGCCAGCAGCCGTCCAGGGGCCGGGGAGACCCAGTACTTC. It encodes CASSRPGAGETQYF.

The CDR3 DNA sequence: TGTGCCAGTCGCCGGGACAGGGACGAGACCCAGTACTTC. Protein: CASRRDRDETQYF. This chain connects TRBV19 to TRBJ2-5; 9 bases line up with TRBD1. The V gene end was trimmed by 8 bases and the J gene end by 5 bases; junction bases not matched to a gene: 6. This CDR3 contains 13 residues. Germline CDR1 reads LNHDA; CDR2 reads SQIVND (reference sequence).

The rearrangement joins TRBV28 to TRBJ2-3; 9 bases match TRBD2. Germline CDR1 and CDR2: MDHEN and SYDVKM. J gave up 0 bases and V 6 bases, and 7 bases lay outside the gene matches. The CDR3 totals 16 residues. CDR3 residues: CASRSNSGGSTDTQYF. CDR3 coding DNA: TGTGCCAGCAGATCTAATAGCGGGGGAAGCACAGATACGCAGTATTTT.

The CDR3 loop reads CASSRQGLEAFF. In DNA, the CDR3 is TGTGCCAGCAGCCGACAGGGGCTTGAAGCTTTCTTT. The gene calls are TRBV5-4 and TRBJ1-1; 8 nucleotides align to TRBD1. The CDR3 has 12 residues. With V trimmed by 4 bases and J by 7 bases, 3 bases remained unmatched. The germline V gene encodes CDR1 SGHNT and CDR2 YYREEE (reference sequence).

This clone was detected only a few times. DNA of the CDR3: TGTGCCAGCAGCGGGGGGGCCCCTTATAGCACAGATACGCAGTATTTT. Protein sequence: CASSGGAPYSTDTQYF. The chain is built from TRBV28 and TRBJ2-3; 8 bases match TRBD2. CDR3 length: 16 amino acids. Per the germline V gene, CDR1 is MDHEN and CDR2 is SYDVKM. Trimming cost V 6 bases and J 0 bases; bases outside gene matches: 8.

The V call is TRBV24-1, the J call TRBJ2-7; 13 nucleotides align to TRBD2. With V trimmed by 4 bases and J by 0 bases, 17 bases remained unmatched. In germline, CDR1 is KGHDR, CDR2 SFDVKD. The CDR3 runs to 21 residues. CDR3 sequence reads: CATSERQVTGLAGVSSYEQYF. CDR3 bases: TGTGCCACCAGTGAAAGACAGGTTACCGGACTAGCGGGAGTGAGCTCCTACGAGCAGTACTTC.

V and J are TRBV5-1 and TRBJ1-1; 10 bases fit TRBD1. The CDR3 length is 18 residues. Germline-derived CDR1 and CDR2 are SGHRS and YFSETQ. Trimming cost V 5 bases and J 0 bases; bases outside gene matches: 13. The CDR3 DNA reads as TGCGCCAGCAGAAAAGACCGGGACAGGGGACTACTGAACACTGAAGCTTTCTTT. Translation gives CASRKDRDRGLLNTEAFF.

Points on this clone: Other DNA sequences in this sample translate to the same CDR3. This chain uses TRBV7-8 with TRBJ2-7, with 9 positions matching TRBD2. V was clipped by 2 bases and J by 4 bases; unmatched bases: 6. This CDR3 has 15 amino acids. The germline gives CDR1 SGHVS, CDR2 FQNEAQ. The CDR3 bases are TGTGCCAGCAGCTTAAGGGCTAGCGGGGCTTACGAGCAGTACTTC. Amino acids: CASSLRASGAYEQYF.

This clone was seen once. The CDR3 sequence: CASSQFQGATGELFF. As DNA, the CDR3 is TGTGCCAGCAGCCAATTCCAGGGTGCCACCGGGGAGCTGTTTTTT. The rearrangement uses TRBV4-2 and TRBJ2-2; a weak D match, TRBD1 (5 bases). The ends were cut back, 2 bases at V and 4 bases at J, with 11 bases in the middle. Germline V gene data show CDR1 as LGHNA and CDR2 as YNFKEQ. This CDR3 contains 15 residues.

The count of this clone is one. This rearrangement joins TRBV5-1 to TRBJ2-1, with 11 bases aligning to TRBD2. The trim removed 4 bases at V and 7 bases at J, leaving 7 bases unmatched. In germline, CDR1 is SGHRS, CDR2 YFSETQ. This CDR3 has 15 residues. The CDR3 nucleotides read TGCGCCAGCAGCATACTAGCGGGAGAGAGGAATGAGCAGTTCTTC. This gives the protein CASSILAGERNEQFF. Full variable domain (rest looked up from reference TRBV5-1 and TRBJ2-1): KAGVTQTPRYLIKTRGQQVTLSCSPISGHRSVSWYQQTPGQGLQFLFEYFSETQRNKGNFPGRFSGRQFSNSRSEMNVSTLELGDSALYLCASSILAGERNEQFFGPGTRLTVL.

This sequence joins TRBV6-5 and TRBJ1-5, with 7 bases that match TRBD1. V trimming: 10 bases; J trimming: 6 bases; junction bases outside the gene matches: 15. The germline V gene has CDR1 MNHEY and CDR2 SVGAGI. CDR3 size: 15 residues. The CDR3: CAIRTGIFGRQPQHF. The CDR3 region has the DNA TGTGCCATCAGGACAGGAATTTTTGGTCGTCAGCCCCAGCATTTT.